Listed here are 9 T cell receptor beta chains from one sample, sequenced in a study of T cell repertoires in cytomegalovirus infection. TCRdb recomputed calls from the reads with MiXCR, one row per CDR3 protein. The data contain hundreds of thousands of distinct CDR3 sequences, roughly 30% of them singletons. Material for sequencing was PBMCs. Receptors were obtained from a human donor in good health (CMV status not recorded). Some clones in this sample may be carry-over from other donors' samples.

The V gene is TRBV7-2, the J gene TRBJ1-6; 8 bases are a match to TRBD1. The length of the CDR3 is 15 residues. V lost 4 bases and J lost 7; bases outside the gene matches: 6. CDR1 is SGHTA, CDR2 FQGNSA, per germline. For the CDR3, the DNA is TGTGCCAGCAGCTCAAGGACAGGGCTGAATTCACCCCTCCACTTT. Its protein is CASSSRTGLNSPLHF.

This clonotype turned up a few times. The chain couples TRBV4-2 to TRBJ1-3, with TRBD1 as a possible D gene (5 bases). CDR3 length: 15 residues. V was clipped by 0 bases and J by 8 bases, with 14 bases between them. Germline lookup yields CDR1 LGHNA and CDR2 YNFKEQ. CDR3 bases: TGTGCCAGCAGCCAAGAATCCCAAGGGGCCGACACCATATATTTT. It specifies CASSQESQGADTIYF.

This clonotype was counted only a few times. The chain carries TRBV20-1 and TRBJ2-7; 7 positions match TRBD2. The ends lost 1 base at V and 2 bases at J; junction bases unmatched: 5. CDR3 length: 14 residues. Per the germline V gene, CDR1 is DFQATT and CDR2 is SNEGSKA (reference sequence). CDR3 DNA: TGCAGTGCTAGAGGAGAGGCGGGGGCCTACGAGCAGTACTTC. It specifies CSARGEAGAYEQYF.

In its sample, this clonotype was seen a few times. This rearrangement joins TRBV11-1 to TRBJ2-6; possible D gene TRBD1, 6 bases. This CDR3 has 16 residues. CDR1 is SGHAT, CDR2 FQDESV, per germline (reference sequence). Between the trimmed V and J ends, which lost 1 base and 5 bases, there was a span of 12 bases. CDR3 protein: CASSLVAQGRANVLTF. The CDR3 region has the DNA TGTGCCAGCAGCTTAGTGGCCCAGGGGAGGGCCAACGTCCTGACTTTC.

The V and J genes are TRBV2 and TRBJ1-4, with a weak D call TRBD1 (6 bases). V lost 6 bases, J lost 6 bases, and 14 bases lay in between. Germline loops: CDR1 SNHLY, CDR2 FYNNEI. This CDR3 has 14 amino acids. The CDR3 loop reads CASRLAGGHEKLFF. The DNA of the CDR3 is TGTGCCAGCAGGCTAGCGGGGGGGCATGAAAAACTGTTTTTT.

In regard to this clonotype: The junction differs from germline at one of its ends, possibly a read error. The rearrangement joins TRBV11-2 to TRBJ2-7, with 11 bases identical to TRBD2. CDR3 length: 15 amino acids. Germline V gene lookup returns CDR1 SGHAT and CDR2 FQNNGV. The DNA of the CDR3 is TGTGCCAGCAGCTCAGCTAGCGGGGGGCCCTACGCGCAGTACTTC. Protein: CASSSASGGPYAQYF.

This clonotype was seen more than once but under ten times. This chain connects TRBV19 to TRBJ1-1; 7 bases are shared with TRBD1. The germline V gene has CDR1 LNHDA and CDR2 SQIVND (reference sequence). This CDR3 has 14 amino acids. Trimming cost V 3 bases and J 4 bases; bases outside gene matches: 5. The CDR3 DNA is TGTGCCAGTAGTATGTGGACAGGATCCACTGAAGCTTTCTTT. Translation gives CASSMWTGSTEAFF.

The sample holds a few counts of this clonotype. The V gene is TRBV10-2, the J gene TRBJ2-1; TRBD2 matches at 8 bases. Germline values: CDR1 WSHSY, CDR2 SAAADI. Trimming at V came to 6 bases and at J to 0 bases, leaving 4 bases not matched to a gene. This CDR3 spans 15 amino acids. For the CDR3, the DNA is TGCGCCAGCAGCGACGGGGGGGTCTCCTACAATGAGCAGTTCTTC. It encodes CASSDGGVSYNEQFF.

This clonotype was seen a few times. V usage is TRBV7-8 and J usage is TRBJ1-5; tentative D call: TRBD1 (5 bases). CDR1 is SGHVS, CDR2 FQNEAQ, per germline. The V gene lost 3 bases and the J gene lost 5 bases, with 11 bases spanning the gap. The CDR3 runs 14 residues. The CDR3 sequence is CASSLTAAYQPQHF. CDR3 bases: TGTGCCAGCAGCTTGACAGCTGCATATCAGCCCCAGCATTTT.